The following is a T cell receptor beta chain sequence with its context. A universal primer site was incorporated via template switching, and the cDNA contained unique molecular identifiers. MiXCR, applied by TCRdb to the 5' RACE reads, yields one record per CDR3 protein. The data contain 600,000 to 850,000 distinct CDR3 sequences, about 20% of them singletons. The sample is drawn from a study of identical twins. These same records also appear under a second study, on T cells expressing NK-cell markers. That source reports: The sequencing cohort of eight donors included seven HCMV-seropositive individuals and one seronegative individual. Among the experiments, several used an anti-gamma-delta TCR antibody to restrict sorting to alpha-beta TCR T cells. As a fraction of CD8+ T cells, dominant NKG2C+ clonotypes reached roughly 1.0-7.0% in a handful of donors.

The sequence came from a woman between 18 and 30 years old in good health. The sample was PBMCs.

CDR3 sequence: CASTERGTTDTQYF. The CDR3 nucleotides read TGTGCCAGCACCGAAAGGGGGACCACAGATACGCAGTATTTT. This chain connects TRBV2 to TRBJ2-3, with a possible D match to TRBD1 (6 bases). Germline V gene data show CDR1 as SNHLY and CDR2 as FYNNEI. The CDR3 runs to 14 residues. The V gene lost 7 bases and the J gene lost 2 bases, with 13 bases spanning the gap.